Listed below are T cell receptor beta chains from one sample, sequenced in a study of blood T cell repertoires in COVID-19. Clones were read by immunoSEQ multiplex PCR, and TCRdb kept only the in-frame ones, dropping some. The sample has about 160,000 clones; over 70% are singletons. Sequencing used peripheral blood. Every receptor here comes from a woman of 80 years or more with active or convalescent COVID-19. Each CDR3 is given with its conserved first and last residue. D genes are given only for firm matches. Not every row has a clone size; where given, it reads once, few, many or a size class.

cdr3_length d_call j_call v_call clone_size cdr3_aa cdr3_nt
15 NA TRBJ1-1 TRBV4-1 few CASSQGVRVSSEAFF TGCGCCAGCAGCCAAGGTGTCAGGGTTAGCTCTGAAGCTTTCTTT
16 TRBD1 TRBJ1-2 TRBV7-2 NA CASSPQTGTTSYGYTF TGTGCCAGCAGCCCCCAGACAGGGACCACCTCCTATGGCTACACCTTC
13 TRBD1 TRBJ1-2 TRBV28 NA CASSYRGIGGYTF TGTGCCAGCAGTTACAGGGGGATAGGCGGCTACACCTTC
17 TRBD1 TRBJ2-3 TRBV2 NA CASSEARQGALGDTQYF TGTGCCAGCAGTGAAGCGCGCCAGGGGGCGTTGGGAGATACGCAGTATTTT
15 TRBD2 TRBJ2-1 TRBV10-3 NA CAISSGGLIGNEQFF TGTGCCATATCTAGCGGGGGCCTCATTGGCAATGAGCAGTTCTTC
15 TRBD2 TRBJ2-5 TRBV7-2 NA CASSSRAGNQETQYF TGTGCCAGCAGCTCTCGAGCGGGAAACCAAGAGACCCAGTACTTC
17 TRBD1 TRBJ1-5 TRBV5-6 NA CASSAGGTGLSNQPQHF TGTGCCAGCAGCGCAGGGGGGACAGGTCTTAGCAATCAGCCCCAGCATTTT
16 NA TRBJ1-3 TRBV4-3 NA CASSQDWGTPGNTIYF TGCGCCAGCAGCCAAGATTGGGGGACACCCGGAAACACCATATATTTT
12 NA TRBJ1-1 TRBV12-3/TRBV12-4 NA CASAQDIPEAFF TGTGCCAGCGCTCAGGACATCCCAGAAGCTTTCTTT
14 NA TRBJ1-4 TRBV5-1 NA CASSVRSTNEKLFF TGCGCCAGCAGCGTACGGTCAACTAATGAAAAACTGTTTTTT
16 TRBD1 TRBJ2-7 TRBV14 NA CASSAFQGANSYEQYF TGTGCCAGCAGCGCCTTCCAGGGGGCGAACTCCTACGAGCAGTACTTC
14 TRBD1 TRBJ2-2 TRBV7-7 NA CASRSTGDTGELFF TGTGCTAGCAGATCTACAGGGGACACCGGGGAGCTGTTTTTT
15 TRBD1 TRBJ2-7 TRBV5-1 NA CASSLDTGGSDEQYF TGCGCCAGCAGCTTGGATACAGGGGGCTCGGACGAGCAGTACTTC
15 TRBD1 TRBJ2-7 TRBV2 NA CASREDRETFHEQYF TGTGCCAGCAGGGAGGACAGGGAAACTTTCCACGAGCAGTACTTC
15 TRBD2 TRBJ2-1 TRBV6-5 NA CASRKWDGGNNEQFF TGTGCCAGCAGGAAGTGGGACGGGGGGAACAATGAGCAGTTCTTC
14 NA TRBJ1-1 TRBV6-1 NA CASSEPRADTEAFF TGTGCCAGCAGTGAACCCAGGGCTGACACTGAAGCTTTCTTT
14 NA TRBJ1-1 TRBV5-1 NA CASSLASRAPEAFF TGCGCCAGCAGCTTGGCATCGAGGGCCCCTGAAGCTTTCTTT
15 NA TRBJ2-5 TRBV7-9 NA CASRTGTRARETQYF TGTGCCAGCAGAACCGGGACAAGGGCTCGGGAGACCCAGTACTTC
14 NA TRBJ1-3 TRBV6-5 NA CASRGEGLGHTIYF TGTGCCAGCAGGGGTGAGGGCCTCGGTCACACCATATATTTT
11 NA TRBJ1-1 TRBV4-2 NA CASPSGTEAFF TGTGCCAGCCCCTCGGGTACTGAAGCTTTCTTT
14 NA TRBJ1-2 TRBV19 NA CASSIGGINYGYTF TGTGCCAGTAGTATTGGGGGGATTAACTATGGCTACACCTTC
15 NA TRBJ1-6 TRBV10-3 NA CAISPLGAENSPLHF TGTGCCATCAGTCCGCTGGGGGCTGAGAATTCACCCCTCCACTTT
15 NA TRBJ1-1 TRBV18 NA CASSPVGSSNTEAFF TGTGCCAGCTCACCAGTCGGTTCCTCGAACACTGAAGCTTTCTTT
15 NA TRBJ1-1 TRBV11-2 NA CASSLESLRNTEAFF TGTGCCAGCAGCTTAGAAAGCCTTAGGAACACTGAAGCTTTCTTT
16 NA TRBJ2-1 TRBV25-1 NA CASSEYRRGLGNEQFF TGTGCCAGCAGTGAATATAGGCGGGGCCTAGGCAATGAGCAGTTCTTC
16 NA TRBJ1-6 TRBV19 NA CASSRGWGSDNSPLHF TGTGCCAGTAGTAGAGGGTGGGGTTCGGATAATTCACCCCTCCACTTT
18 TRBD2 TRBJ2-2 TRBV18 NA CASSPGTSGGTNTGELFF TGTGCCAGCTCACCAGGGACTAGCGGGGGTACGAACACCGGGGAGCTGTTTTTT
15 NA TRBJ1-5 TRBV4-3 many CASSPWWGGDQPQHF TGCGCCAGCAGCCCCTGGTGGGGAGGGGATCAGCCCCAGCATTTT
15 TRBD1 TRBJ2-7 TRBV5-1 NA CASSFGTGLSYEQYF TGCGCCAGCAGCTTCGGGACAGGGCTGTCCTACGAGCAGTACTTC
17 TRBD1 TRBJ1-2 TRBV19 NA CASSPSGTGQLVYGYTF TGTGCCAGTTCCCCATCCGGGACAGGGCAATTAGTGTATGGCTACACCTTC
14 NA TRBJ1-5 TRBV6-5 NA CASSYGRPPQPQHF TGTGCCAGCAGTTACGGGAGACCCCCGCAGCCCCAGCATTTT
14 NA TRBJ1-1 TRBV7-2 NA CASSLEAGRTEAFF TGTGCCAGCAGCTTAGAGGCGGGACGCACTGAAGCTTTCTTT
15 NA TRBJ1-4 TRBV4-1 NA CASSHEGRANEKLFF TGCGCCAGCAGCCATGAGGGGAGGGCTAATGAAAAACTGTTTTTT
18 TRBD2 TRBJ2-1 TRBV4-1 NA CASSQLPLPAGGLNEQFF TGCGCCAGCAGCCAACTCCCCCTCCCAGCGGGGGGGCTGAATGAGCAGTTCTTC
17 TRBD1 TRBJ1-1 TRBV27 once CASSITSGTGGPSGAFF TGTGCCAGCAGTATAACATCCGGGACAGGGGGACCATCAGGAGCTTTCTTT
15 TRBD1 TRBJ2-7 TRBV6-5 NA CASAPLGQATYEQYF TGTGCCAGCGCCCCTTTGGGACAGGCTACCTACGAGCAGTACTTC
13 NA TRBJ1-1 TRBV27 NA CASSLSAQGRAFF TGTGCCAGCAGTTTATCGGCGCAGGGTCGGGCTTTCTTT
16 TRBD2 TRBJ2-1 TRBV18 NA CASSPGSGSSYNEQFF TGTGCCAGCTCACCGGGAAGCGGGAGCTCCTACAATGAGCAGTTCTTC
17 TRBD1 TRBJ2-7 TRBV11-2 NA CASSLRSPGQGFHEQYF TGTGCCAGCAGCTTACGATCACCGGGACAGGGGTTCCACGAGCAGTACTTC
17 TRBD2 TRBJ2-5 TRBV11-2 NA CASSLDGSGGGQETQYF TGTGCCAGCAGCTTAGATGGGAGTGGGGGGGGCCAAGAGACCCAGTACTTC
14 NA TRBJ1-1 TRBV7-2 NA CASSPSVANTEAFF TGTGCCAGCAGCCCATCAGTTGCGAACACTGAAGCTTTCTTT